The clone carrying this T cell receptor (beta chain) was detected many times. Antigen: not known. Trimming took 6 bases from V and 7 from J, leaving 9 bases between them. The CDR3 loop spans 11 amino acids. The data originate from a study of post-analysis software for immune sequencing data. Study as a whole: Clinical courses comprised relapsing-remitting, secondary progressive and progressive-relapsing multiple sclerosis.

Carried by the TCR beta cDNA libraries were unique molecular identifiers. Approximately 550,000 cDNA molecules came from around 0.96 to 9.9 million T cells. TCRdb analysed the PCR reads with MiXCR anew, one entry per CDR3 protein. The sample has hundreds of thousands of distinct CDR3 sequences, roughly 27% seen once. General study points: With F measure, samples from one preparation batch clustered together strongly. Compared with controls, patients had more of five or six TRBV segments, including TRBV5-6, TRBV5-1 and TRBV20-1. People with multiple sclerosis had a significantly lower normalized Chao1 diversity than controls did.

This chain links TRBV12-3 or TRBV12-4 with TRBJ2-5; D unclear. This sequence was found in a girl aged 10-17 years with multiple sclerosis. Sequenced: blood. The CDR3 loop is CASSASLTQYF. In nucleotides, the CDR3 is TGTGCCAGCAGCGCGTCATTGACCCAGTACTTC.